The 7 T cell receptor beta chains below come from one sample, sequenced in a study of blood T cell repertoires in COVID-19. Data came from immunoSEQ multiplex PCR; TCRdb stores just in-frame clones and leaves some out. The data contain about 280,000 clones, around 86% of them singletons. The specimen sequenced was peripheral blood. The source of these receptors is a woman aged 25 to 45 who had recovered from COVID-19.

As for this clone: At the DNA level, this CDR3 is encoded by other sequences in the same sample as well. This rearrangement joins TRBV27 to TRBJ1-6; D gene uncertain. V was pared by 2 bases and J by 7 bases, with 3 bases between. Germline CDR1 MNHEY, CDR2 SMNVEV (reference sequence). The CDR3 sequence is 12 residues long. Here the CDR3 reads CASSLRNSPLHF. CDR3 bases: TGTGCCAGCAGTTTACGGAATTCACCCCTCCACTTT.

This rearrangement joins TRBV5-1 to TRBJ2-7, with D possibly matching TRBD1 (5 bases). Trimming took 0 bases from V and 3 from J, leaving 10 bases between them. This CDR3 contains 14 residues. Germline values: CDR1 SGHRS, CDR2 YFSETQ. CDR3 in DNA: TGCGCCAGCAGCTTGGTTCTCGACAGCTACGAGCAGTACTTC. Protein sequence: CASSLVLDSYEQYF.

This clone was recorded once. The chain is built from TRBV6-2 or TRBV6-3 and TRBJ2-5; weak D call: TRBD1 (5 bases). This CDR3 has 15 residues. Germline assignment: CDR1 MNHEY and CDR2 SVGEGT. Trimming removed 0 bases from V and 5 bases from J, with 13 bases in between. The CDR3 sequence: CASSYSGWGQETQYF. CDR3 sequence (DNA): TGTGCCAGCAGTTACTCGGGGTGGGGCCAGGAGACCCAGTACTTC.

This clone appeared a few times. This sequence joins TRBV6-4 and TRBJ2-3; no firm D call. Deletions cut 0 bases from V and 3 bases from J, with 7 bases between. Germline loops: CDR1 MRHNA, CDR2 SNTAGT. The CDR3 runs 14 residues. In nucleotides, the CDR3 is TGTGCCAGCAGTGACTCTGCGATGACAGATACGCAGTATTTT. Translated, it gives CASSDSAMTDTQYF.

This chain links TRBV30 with TRBJ2-5; TRBD1 matches at 7 bases. The length of the CDR3 is 13 residues. Per germline, CDR1 GTSNPN and CDR2 SVGIG (reference sequence). The V and J ends lost 5 bases and 2 bases, in that order; junction bases with no gene match: 5. CDR3: CAWVGTAQETQYF. CDR3 coding DNA: TGTGCCTGGGTTGGGACAGCTCAAGAGACCCAGTACTTC.

The J gene is TRBJ1-5, the V gene TRBV28; D gene ambiguous. The CDR3 has 14 residues. Germline V gives CDR1 MDHEN, CDR2 SYDVKM. V lost 3 bases and J lost 6, with 12 bases in between. CDR3 sequence: CASSLISGIQPQHF. For the CDR3, the DNA is TGTGCCAGCAGTTTGATTAGCGGGATTCAGCCCCAGCATTTT.

V and J are TRBV6-2 or TRBV6-3 and TRBJ2-7, with 8 bases fitting TRBD1. There are 15 residues in the CDR3. Germline CDR1 reads MNHEY; CDR2 reads SVGEGT. V lost 2 bases and J lost 5; bases outside the gene matches: 8. Here the CDR3 reads CASSYPTGGFNEQYF. The CDR3 DNA reads TGTGCCAGCAGTTACCCCACAGGGGGATTTAACGAGCAGTACTTC.